The 5 T cell receptor beta chains below were found in one sample sequenced in a study of T cells after yellow fever vaccination. TCRdb called the 5' RACE reads again in MiXCR, with one record for every CDR3 protein. This sample has some 550,000 distinct CDR3 sequences, with 15% to 20% found just once. The sample was PBMCs, taken 15 days after the yellow fever booster vaccination. The receptors were sampled from a young man who received the YFV17D yellow fever vaccine.

This chain links TRBV7-2 with TRBJ2-1; D could derive from TRBD1 or TRBD2 (5 bases each). The V gene lost 5 bases and the J gene lost 6 bases, with 17 bases spanning the gap. Germline assignment: CDR1 SGHTA and CDR2 FQGNSA. The CDR3 totals 15 residues. The CDR3 protein is CASSATGTAINEQFF. The CDR3 DNA is TGTGCCAGCAGCGCCACCGGGACGGCTATCAATGAGCAGTTCTTC.

The chain is built from TRBV6-1 and TRBJ2-2, with 7 bases lining up with TRBD1. Germline-derived CDR1 and CDR2 are MNHNS and SASEGT. Trimming took 6 bases from V and 5 from J; bases not matched to a gene: 6. CDR3 length: 14 residues. The CDR3 loop reads CASSRGGATGELFF. Written as DNA, the CDR3 is TGTGCCAGCAGCCGAGGGGGCGCGACCGGGGAGCTGTTTTTT.

This clonotype came up a few times. The chain links TRBV6-4 to TRBJ2-5, with D perhaps matching TRBD2 (6 bases). In germline, CDR1 is MRHNA, CDR2 SNTAGT. The CDR3 contains 15 residues. Deletions cut 10 bases from V and 5 bases from J, with 23 bases between. The CDR3 sequence: CANNSRGVPEETQYF. The CDR3 DNA is TGTGCCAACAACTCTCGCGGGGTTCCCGAGGAGACCCAGTACTTC.

This chain connects TRBV5-1 to TRBJ2-3, with 9 bases aligning to TRBD1. The CDR3 consists of 14 residues. Unmatched junction bases numbered 4, after V lost 4 bases and J lost 4 bases. Looked up from germline, CDR1 is SGHRS and CDR2 is YFSETQ. Written as DNA, the CDR3 is TGCGCCAGCAGCGGCGGACAGGGGCCAGATACGCAGTATTTT. Its protein product is CASSGGQGPDTQYF.

The DNA of the CDR3 is TGTGCCAGCAGCCACGCCCCGGGACAAGGGAACACTGAAGCTTTCTTT. Translating it yields CASSHAPGQGNTEAFF. The rearrangement joins TRBV4-2 to TRBJ1-1; tentatively, D is TRBD1 (6 bases). Germline assignment: CDR1 LGHNA and CDR2 YNFKEQ. This CDR3 is built from 16 residues. V gave up 3 bases and J gave up 1 base, with 15 bases separating them.